The present T cell receptor beta chain was sequenced within a study of blood T cell repertoires in COVID-19. Looked up from germline, CDR1 is SGHRS and CDR2 is YFSETQ. J was trimmed by 0 bases and V by 4 bases; bases with no gene match: 4. The length of the CDR3 is 14 residues. TCRdb's table, derived via immunoSEQ multiplex PCR, lists solely in-frame clones and lacks some. The sample shows some 70,000 clones, around 86% of them seen only once. The J gene is TRBJ2-7, the V gene TRBV5-1; 7 bases align to TRBD1. The sequenced sample was peripheral blood. The TCR originated in a man between 45 and 60 years old with active COVID-19. The CDR3 reads CASSPRTGSYEQYF. The CDR3 nucleotides read TGCGCCAGCAGCCCCCGGACAGGCTCCTACGAGCAGTACTTC.